The next 7 T cell receptor beta chains were all read from a single sample in a study of T cell repertoires in cytomegalovirus infection. TCRdb recomputed calls from the reads with MiXCR, one row per CDR3 protein. The table lists hundreds of thousands of distinct CDR3 sequences, 30% to 35% of them singletons. Their cognate antigens are unknown. Source: cultured CD8+ T cells from PBMCs, taken from culture after CMV antigen stimulation. The receptors stem from a human donor in good health (CMV status not recorded). Some clones in this sample may be carry-over from other donors' samples.

The chain couples TRBV10-3 to TRBJ2-1, with 10 bases lining up with TRBD2. CDR1 and CDR2 (germline): ENHRY, SYGVKD. The CDR3 has 15 residues. J was trimmed by 4 bases and V by 2 bases; bases with no gene match: 2. The CDR3 here is CAISEEAGGYNEQFF. The DNA for the CDR3 is TGTGCCATCAGTGAGGAAGCGGGGGGGTACAATGAGCAGTTCTTC.

The rearrangement joins TRBV7-2 to TRBJ2-7; 8 positions agree with TRBD1. Germline V CDR1 and CDR2: SGHTA, FQGNSA. The CDR3 extends over 15 amino acids. Trimming removed 1 base from V and 6 bases from J; junction bases left unmatched: 8. CDR3 region: CASSLGYRGDREQYF. The CDR3 bases are TGTGCCAGCAGCTTAGGATACAGGGGGGACCGCGAGCAGTACTTC.

The chain has TRBV9 and TRBJ2-2; D uncertain. The V gene lost 4 bases and the J gene lost 1 base, with 14 bases spanning the gap. The CDR3 spans 16 residues. Germline lookup yields CDR1 SGDLS and CDR2 YYNGEE. The CDR3 DNA reads as TGTGCCAGCAGCCCCGGTTTTAAGGGGAACACCGGGGAGCTGTTTTTT. Translation: CASSPGFKGNTGELFF. The entire variable domain, with the rest obtained from reference TRBV9 and TRBJ2-2, is as follows: DSGVTQTPKHLITATGQRVTLRCSPRSGDLSVYWYQQSLDQGLQFLIQYYNGEERAKGNILERFSAQQFPDLHSELNLSSLELGDSALYFCASSPGFKGNTGELFFGEGSRLTVL.

The V gene is TRBV6-2 or TRBV6-3, the J gene TRBJ2-7; 8 nucleotides match TRBD1. The CDR3 consists of 19 residues. J lost 1 base, V lost 0 bases, and 14 bases had no gene match. Germline V gene lookup returns CDR1 MNHEY and CDR2 SVGEGT. CDR3 region: CASSYSTNSDRGTSYEQYV. The DNA of the CDR3 is TGTGCCAGCAGTTACTCCACCAACTCCGACAGGGGTACATCCTACGAGCAGTACGTC.

This clonotype was picked up one time. A much larger clone differs from this one at a single base, so this may be a read error. This rearrangement joins TRBV7-8 to TRBJ1-4, with D possibly TRBD1 on 6 matching bases. CDR3 size: 15 residues. V shed 6 bases and J shed 8 bases, with 19 bases lying between them. Germline CDR1 SGHVS, CDR2 FQNEAQ. CDR3 protein: CASSLTGWGAEKLFF. The CDR3 coding sequence is TGTGCCAGCAGTTTAACAGGGTGGGGTGCCGAAAAACTGTTTTTT.

The rearrangement links TRBV7-9 to TRBJ2-7, with 10 bases that match TRBD1. The CDR3 covers 15 residues. Germline assignment: CDR1 SEHNR and CDR2 FQNEAQ (reference sequence). Trimming at V came to 1 base and at J to 3 bases, leaving 3 bases not matched to a gene. Here the CDR3 DNA reads TGTGCCAGCAGCTTAGGGGACAGGGGAAACTACGAGCAGTACTTC. This encodes CASSLGDRGNYEQYF.

The V and J genes are TRBV10-3 and TRBJ1-1; D is ambiguous. V lost 0 bases and J 4 bases, leaving 18 bases between the germline ends. Germline-derived CDR1 and CDR2 are ENHRY and SYGVKD. The CDR3 contains 17 residues. The CDR3 reads CAISESVGVGGSTEAFF. The CDR3 region has the DNA TGTGCCATCAGTGAGTCTGTGGGTGTGGGCGGGAGCACTGAAGCTTTCTTT.